This T cell receptor beta chain was sequenced during a study of shared clonotypes between healthy human individuals. Assay execution proceeded at the deep level. TCRdb's copy holds only in-frame clones and misses some; the assay was immunoSEQ multiplex PCR. The sample consists of approximately 980,000 clones, more than 75% of them appearing once. Division of CD4+ cells produced a CD45RA+ naive subset and a CD45RA-negative memory subset. The CDR3 totals 14 residues. CDR1 and CDR2 from the germline V gene are MNHNS and SASEGT. The V gene lost 4 bases and the J gene lost 4 bases, with 14 bases spanning the gap. Points on this clone: Its specificity is not known.

Points from the study as a whole: Compared with clonotypes that all four donors shared, non-shared clonotypes had lower generation probabilities.

J is TRBJ2-7 and V is TRBV6-1; TRBD1 might be the D (5 bases). This sequence originates from a man in his late teens or twenties in good health. Material for sequencing was memory CD4+ T cells sorted from blood. This sample's subset: CD45RA-negative fraction. CDR3 sequence (DNA): TGTGCCAGCAGTGCGAACAGGTTCGTGTACGAGCAGTACTTC. It codes for CASSANRFVYEQYF.